Reported below is one T cell receptor (beta chain). Its specificity is not known. This sample is part of a study of cytomegalovirus exposure and HLA in healthy donors. Points from the study as a whole: Earlier analysis yielded a pattern in which most TCR beta V segments were productive about 90% or about 30% of the time. In a later analysis, at a false discovery rate of 0.05, about 16,000 TCR beta sequences matched HLA alleles.

Primers included in the PCR were 60 Vbeta and 13 Jbeta primers. TCRdb keeps only in-frame clones here, not all; method: immunoSEQ multiplex PCR. The sample has approximately 83,000 clones; approximately 80% are singletons. From germline, CDR1 is SEHNR and CDR2 FQNEAQ (reference sequence). This CDR3 region has 13 residues. The V end lost 11 bases, the J end lost 2 bases, and 15 bases lay between the germline ends. The specimen was PBMCs. The rearrangement joins TRBV7-9 to TRBJ1-1; D is unclear. This sequence originates from a man aged 18 to 29 in good health and CMV-seronegative. CDR3 nucleotide sequence: TGTGCCGGTCGAGTTACCTCCAACACTGAAGCTTTCTTT. Translating gives CAGRVTSNTEAFF. Full variable domain (outside the CDR3, taken from reference TRBV7-9 and TRBJ1-1): DTGVSQNPRHKITKRGQNVTFRCDPISEHNRLYWYRQTLGQGPEFLTYFQNEAQLEKSRLLSDRFSAERPKGSFSTLEIQRTEQGDSAMYLCAGRVTSNTEAFFGQGTRLTVV.